Detailed here is one TCR beta chain. The data stem from a study of long-term antiretroviral therapy in people with HIV. The CDR3 contains 15 residues. V lost 3 bases and J lost 0, with 10 bases in between. Germline CDR1 SGHAT, CDR2 FQNNGV. An immunoSEQ assay, version v3.0, was performed at survey level. Produced via immunoSEQ multiplex PCR; TCRdb's table is partial and in-frame only. The sample holds 20,000 to 30,000 clones; about 86% are singletons and the top ten take approximately 5.6%. J is TRBJ2-3 and V is TRBV11-2, with D tentatively TRBD2 (6 bases). The TCR originated in a man aged 25 to 40 with HIV. Sequences were derived from unsorted PBMCs, sampled 0.7 years before starting antiretroviral therapy. The CDR3 protein is CASSFDGTSTDTQYF. The CDR3 DNA reads as TGTGCCAGCAGCTTCGACGGGACTAGCACAGATACGCAGTATTTT. The full variable domain, completed using reference TRBV11-2 and TRBJ2-3, is EAGVAQSPRYKIIEKRQSVAFWCNPISGHATLYWYQQILGQGPKLLIQFQNNGVVDDSQLPKDRFSAERLKGVDSTLKIQPAKLEDSAVYLCASSFDGTSTDTQYFGPGTRLTVL.